Listed below are T cell receptor beta chains from one sample, sequenced in a study of shared clonotypes between healthy human individuals. Measured with immunoSEQ multiplex PCR; TCRdb has only the in-frame clones, and not every one. The repertoire consists of some 2,500,000 clones, with 85% to 95% occurring once and the leading ten covering about 0.41%. The sequenced material came from naive CD4+ T cells from PBMCs. The source is a man aged 18-30 years in good health. Some clones in this sample may be carry-over from other donors' samples. Both conserved end residues are trimmed from each CDR3.

TRBV19 ATSRPGTSGTNEQF
TRBV28 ASTAGPTQQY
TRBV10-2 ASHSGGSSYEQY
TRBV7-3 ASSLLGTENTEAF
TRBV5-1 ASSAPTMGDVNTEAF
TRBV5-1 ASSSAGGSGYGYT
TRBV7-3 ASSSDRAGTGELF
TRBV11-2 ASRTWREGRGSYNEQF
TRBV30 ACRSGQGNFDTQY
TRBV2 ASSGSLQVPYEQY
TRBV5-6 ASRFLASSTDTQY
TRBV6-5 ASSYSGTGELF
TRBV7-9 ASSSSGDGIQY
TRBV7-2 ASSLGTGIYEQF
TRBV5-1 ASSWGRSGNTEAF
TRBV9 ASSATAGEQY
TRBV28 ASRDGQVGNEKLF
TRBV7-3 ASSLRGYTGELF
TRBV9 ASSEGLAGAGYEQY
TRBV6-6 ASRLGTGYYGYT
TRBV20-1 SARPGDEQY
TRBV5-1 ASSPRGSGSYEQY
TRBV7-2 ASSLARTSGTTDTQY
TRBV28 ASSYRGNTIY
TRBV15 ATSRLLTYTEAF
TRBV7-2 ASSFVAGASGELF
TRBV19 ASTGSGRVPGANVLT